The rows below give T cell receptor beta chains drawn from one sample of a study of blood T cell repertoires in COVID-19. Repertoires were generated with immunoSEQ multiplex PCR, while TCRdb's copy carries only in-frame clones and drops some. The table includes about 130,000 clones, about four fifths detected once. Sequenced material: peripheral blood. The receptors derive from a human donor in a cohort sampled during active COVID-19. CDR3s include the opening cysteine and the closing phenylalanine or tryptophan. The order of the fields is V gene, J gene, CDR3 protein.

V gene: TRBV19; J gene: TRBJ2-1; CDR3 protein: CASIPTDRAYNEQFF
V gene: TRBV3-1/TRBV3-2; J gene: TRBJ1-2; CDR3 protein: CASSQAGDTGYYGYTF
V gene: TRBV18; J gene: TRBJ1-5; CDR3 protein: CASSPDRESKQPQHF
V gene: TRBV30; J gene: TRBJ1-4; CDR3 protein: CAWRNVGGRNEKLFF
V gene: TRBV7-9; J gene: TRBJ1-6; CDR3 protein: CASSSQSTNSPLHF
V gene: TRBV29-1; J gene: TRBJ2-5; CDR3 protein: CSARDARGETQYF
V gene: TRBV7-6; J gene: TRBJ2-1; CDR3 protein: CASSLDRTAVGYNEQFF
V gene: TRBV11-3; J gene: TRBJ1-1; CDR3 protein: CASSLAEGDAFF
V gene: TRBV3-1/TRBV3-2; J gene: TRBJ1-5; CDR3 protein: CASSHQNNQPQHF
V gene: TRBV30; J gene: TRBJ2-2; CDR3 protein: CAWEVTSGGPNTGELFF
V gene: TRBV5-1; J gene: TRBJ2-2; CDR3 protein: CASSLAGGTSGANTGELFF